This T cell receptor beta chain was captured by sequencing in a study of cytomegalovirus exposure and HLA in healthy donors. As for this clone: Other DNA sequences within the sample encode an identical CDR3.

The PCR had 60 Vbeta and 13 Jbeta primers. Some clones are missing from TCRdb's copy, which holds only in-frame ones; the method was immunoSEQ multiplex PCR. Altogether approximately 140,000 clones are present, 60% to 85% being singletons, with the ten largest covering about 1.5%. Germline assignment: CDR1 SGHRS and CDR2 YFSETQ. Trimming removed 0 bases from V and 1 base from J; junction bases left unmatched: 2. The CDR3 loop spans 16 amino acids. The chain couples TRBV5-1 to TRBJ2-2, with 8 bases lining up with TRBD1. This TCR was recovered from a woman aged 18-30 years in good health and CMV-seronegative. Sequencing used PBMCs. The CDR3 DNA reads TGCGCCAGCAGCTTGGTCGGGACAGGGAACACCGGGGAGCTGTTTTTT. It encodes CASSLVGTGNTGELFF.